This T cell receptor (beta chain) was captured in a study of blood T cell repertoires in COVID-19. In the study overall: Researchers got acute and convalescent COVID-19 samples from the United States, Italy and Spain. T cells, B-cell-depleted T cells, or PBMCs supplied cDNA or gDNA.

Clones were read by immunoSEQ multiplex PCR, and TCRdb kept only the in-frame ones, dropping some. The profile shows about 140,000 clones, approximately 84% of them singletons. V was trimmed by 8 bases and J by 9 bases, leaving 20 bases between them. From germline, CDR1 is MNHEY and CDR2 SMNVEV (reference sequence). CDR3 length equals 15 residues. The origin of this receptor is a human donor in a cohort sampled during active COVID-19. This chain joins TRBV27 and TRBJ1-6; D not resolved. The sequenced sample was peripheral blood. CDR3 region: CASSSDQVRSSPLHF. For the CDR3, the DNA is TGTGCCAGCTCTTCCGATCAGGTCCGTTCTTCACCCCTCCACTTT.